This TCR beta chain is from a study of T cell changes during pregnancy in multiple sclerosis. The repertoire was sequenced with immunoSEQ multiplex PCR; TCRdb's copy has only in-frame clones and lacks some. The sample lists tens of thousands of clones, 80% to 95% occurring once. This clonotype originated in a female donor with multiple sclerosis, enrolled in a pregnancy study. The starting material was peripheral blood, obtained in the third trimester of pregnancy.

CDR3: CASSLAQETQYF. CDR3 sequence (DNA): TGTGCCAGCAGCTTAGCGCAGGAGACCCAGTACTTC. The chain recombines TRBV7-2 with TRBJ2-5; D remains ambiguous. This CDR3 is built from 12 residues. CDR1 is SGHTA, CDR2 FQGNSA, per germline. V was shortened by 0 bases and J by 5 bases, with 4 bases between the two germline ends.